This T cell receptor (beta chain) was retrieved from a study of T-cell reconstitution after alpha-beta-depleted transplantation in children. Study-level findings and limits: Reports say that about two months after transplant, the alpha-beta T cells came out of several hundred graft clones that had expanded. Some patients' high day-60 TCRbeta diversity was attributed to recipient cells surviving conditioning. The main origin of T-cell counts and diversity one year after transplant was newly produced T cells.

The CDR3 totals 15 residues. Trimming cost V 6 bases and J 0 bases, with 11 bases left between them. From germline, CDR1 is ENHRY and CDR2 SYGVKD. During its preparation, the TCRbeta library received unique molecular identifiers. TCRdb fed the PCR reads into MiXCR, producing one record per CDR3 protein. The profile shows 400,000 to 450,000 distinct CDR3 sequences, approximately 42% of them singletons. Remarks on this clonotype: Its matching antigen is unknown.

This TCR was sampled from a girl aged 2 to 9 with aplastic anemia, due to receive a stem cell transplant. This chain uses TRBV10-3 with TRBJ2-2, with a possible D match to TRBD2 (5 bases). Material: PBMCs, obtained before TCRalphabeta/CD19-depleted stem cell transplant. The CDR3 loop reads CAIRPGVANTGELFF. CDR3 DNA: TGTGCCATCAGACCCGGGGTCGCGAACACCGGGGAGCTGTTTTTT.